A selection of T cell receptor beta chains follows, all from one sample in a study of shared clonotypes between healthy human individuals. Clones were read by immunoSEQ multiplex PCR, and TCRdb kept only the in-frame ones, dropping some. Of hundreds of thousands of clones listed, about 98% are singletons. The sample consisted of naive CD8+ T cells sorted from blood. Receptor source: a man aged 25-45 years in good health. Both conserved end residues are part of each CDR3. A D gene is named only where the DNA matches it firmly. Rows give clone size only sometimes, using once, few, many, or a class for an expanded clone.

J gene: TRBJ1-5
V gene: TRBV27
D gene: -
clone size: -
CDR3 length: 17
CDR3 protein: CASSFLGAGGPNQPQHF
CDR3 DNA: TGTGCCAGCAGCTTCTTAGGGGCGGGGGGCCCTAATCAGCCCCAGCATTTT

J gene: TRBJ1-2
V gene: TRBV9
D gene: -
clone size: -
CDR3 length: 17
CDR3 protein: CASSEAGTHRAMGGYTF
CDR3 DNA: TGTGCCAGCAGCGAAGCCGGGACACACAGAGCCATGGGTGGCTACACCTTC

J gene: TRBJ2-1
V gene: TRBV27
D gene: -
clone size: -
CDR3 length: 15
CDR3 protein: CASRLGTPLNNEQFF
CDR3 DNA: TGTGCCAGCAGACTAGGGACACCATTAAACAATGAGCAGTTCTTC

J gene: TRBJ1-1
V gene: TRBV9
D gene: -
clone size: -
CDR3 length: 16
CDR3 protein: CASSDRLLEGHTEAFF
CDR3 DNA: TGTGCCAGCAGCGACCGATTATTAGAGGGACACACTGAAGCTTTCTTT

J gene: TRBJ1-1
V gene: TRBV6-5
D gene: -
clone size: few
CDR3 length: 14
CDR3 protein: CASSYTLTGWDAFF
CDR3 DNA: TGTGCCAGCAGTTACACCTTGACGGGGTGGGATGCTTTCTTT

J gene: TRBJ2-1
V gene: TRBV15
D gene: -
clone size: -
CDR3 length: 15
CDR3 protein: CATSRDGGFSNEQFF
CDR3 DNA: TGTGCCACCAGCAGAGATGGGGGTTTTAGCAATGAGCAGTTCTTC

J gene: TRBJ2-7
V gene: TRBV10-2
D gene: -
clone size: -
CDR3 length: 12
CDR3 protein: CASWDMDYEQYF
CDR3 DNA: TGCGCCAGCTGGGACATGGACTACGAGCAGTACTTC

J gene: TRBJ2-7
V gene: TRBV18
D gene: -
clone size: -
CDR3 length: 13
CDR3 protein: CASSPENSYEQYF
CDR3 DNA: TGTGCCAGCTCACCGGAAAACTCCTACGAGCAGTACTTC

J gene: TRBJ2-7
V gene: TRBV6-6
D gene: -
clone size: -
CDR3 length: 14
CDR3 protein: CASSYSVQDYEQYF
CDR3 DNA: TGTGCCAGCAGTTACTCGGTACAGGACTACGAGCAGTACTTC

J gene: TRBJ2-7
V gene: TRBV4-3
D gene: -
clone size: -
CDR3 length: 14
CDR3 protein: CASSQGPGVHEQYF
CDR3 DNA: TGCGCCAGCAGCCAAGGGCCCGGGGTCCACGAGCAGTACTTC

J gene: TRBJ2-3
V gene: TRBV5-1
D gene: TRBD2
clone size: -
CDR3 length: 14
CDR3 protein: CASSSSGGTDTQYF
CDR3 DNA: TGCGCCAGCAGCTCTAGCGGAGGCACAGATACGCAGTATTTT

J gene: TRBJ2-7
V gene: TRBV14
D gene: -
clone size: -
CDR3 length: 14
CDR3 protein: CASSQERVGYEQYF
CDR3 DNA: TGTGCCAGCAGCCAAGAGCGGGTCGGCTACGAGCAGTACTTC

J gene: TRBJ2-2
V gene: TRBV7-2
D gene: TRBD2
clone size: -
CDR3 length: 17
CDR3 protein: CASSLVGTSGGAGELFF
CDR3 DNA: TGTGCCAGCAGCTTAGTCGGGACTAGCGGGGGGGCCGGGGAGCTGTTTTTT

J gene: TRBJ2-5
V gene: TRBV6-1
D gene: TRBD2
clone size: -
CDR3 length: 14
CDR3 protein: CASRKAGGQETQYF
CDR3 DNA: TGTGCCAGCAGAAAGGCGGGGGGCCAAGAGACCCAGTACTTC

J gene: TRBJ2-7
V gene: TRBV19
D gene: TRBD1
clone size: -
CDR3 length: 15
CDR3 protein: CASSFAGTGSYEQYF
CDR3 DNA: TGTGCCAGTAGTTTTGCCGGGACAGGCTCCTACGAGCAGTACTTC

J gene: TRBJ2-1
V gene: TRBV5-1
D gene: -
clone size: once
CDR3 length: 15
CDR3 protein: CASSPRSDTYNEQFF
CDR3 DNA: TGCGCCAGCAGCCCTCGCTCAGATACCTACAATGAGCAGTTCTTC

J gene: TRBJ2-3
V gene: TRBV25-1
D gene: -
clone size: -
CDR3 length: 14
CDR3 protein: CASSEYRSTDTQYF
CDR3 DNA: TGTGCCAGCAGTGAATACAGGAGCACAGATACGCAGTATTTT

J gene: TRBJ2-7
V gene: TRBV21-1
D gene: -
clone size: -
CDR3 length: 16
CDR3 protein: CASSKDSDRTTYEQYF
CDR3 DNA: TGTGCCAGCAGCAAAGATTCGGACAGGACAACCTACGAGCAGTACTTC

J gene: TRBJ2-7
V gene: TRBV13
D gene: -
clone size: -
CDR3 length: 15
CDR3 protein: CASSSNLAVSYEQYF
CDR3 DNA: TGTGCCAGCAGCTCCAATTTAGCGGTCTCCTACGAGCAGTACTTC

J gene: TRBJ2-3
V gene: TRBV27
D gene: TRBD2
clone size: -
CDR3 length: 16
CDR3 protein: CASRAYSGSITDTQYF
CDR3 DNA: TGTGCCAGCAGGGCGTATAGCGGGAGTATCACAGATACGCAGTATTTT

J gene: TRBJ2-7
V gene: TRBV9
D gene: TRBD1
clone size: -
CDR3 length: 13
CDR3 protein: CASSTGQANEQYF
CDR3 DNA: TGTGCCAGCAGCACCGGACAGGCTAATGAGCAGTACTTC

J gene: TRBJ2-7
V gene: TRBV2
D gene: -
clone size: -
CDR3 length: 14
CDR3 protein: CASSEGASSYEQYF
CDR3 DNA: TGTGCCAGCAGTGAAGGGGCTAGCTCCTACGAGCAGTACTTC

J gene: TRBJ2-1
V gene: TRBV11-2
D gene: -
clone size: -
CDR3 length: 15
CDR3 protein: CASSLGRAEYNEQFF
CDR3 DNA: TGTGCCAGCAGCTTAGGGAGGGCGGAGTACAATGAGCAGTTCTTC

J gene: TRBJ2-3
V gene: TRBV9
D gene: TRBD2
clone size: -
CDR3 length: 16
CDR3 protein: CASSETTSGFTDTQYF
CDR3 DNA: TGTGCCAGCAGCGAAACAACTAGCGGATTCACAGATACGCAGTATTTT

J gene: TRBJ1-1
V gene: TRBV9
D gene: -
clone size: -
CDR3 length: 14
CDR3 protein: CASSGGYMNTEAFF
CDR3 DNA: TGTGCCAGCAGCGGGGGCTACATGAACACTGAAGCTTTCTTT

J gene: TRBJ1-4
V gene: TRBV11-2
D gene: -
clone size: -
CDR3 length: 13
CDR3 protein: CASSLQGFEKLFF
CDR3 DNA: TGTGCCAGCAGCTTACAGGGTTTTGAAAAACTGTTTTTT

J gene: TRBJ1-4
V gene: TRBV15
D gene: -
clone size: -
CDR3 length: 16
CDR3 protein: CATSRSGEATNEKLFF
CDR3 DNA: TGTGCCACCAGCAGGAGCGGCGAGGCAACTAATGAAAAACTGTTTTTT

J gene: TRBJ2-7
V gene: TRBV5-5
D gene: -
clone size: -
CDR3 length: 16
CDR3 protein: CASSGGRSGRGLEQYF
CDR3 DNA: TGTGCCAGCAGCGGGGGTAGGTCGGGAAGGGGCCTCGAGCAGTACTTC

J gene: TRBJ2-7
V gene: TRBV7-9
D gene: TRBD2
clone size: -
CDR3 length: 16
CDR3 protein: CASSTGLAGRSPEQYF
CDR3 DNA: TGTGCCAGCAGCACGGGACTAGCGGGCAGGTCCCCCGAGCAGTACTTC

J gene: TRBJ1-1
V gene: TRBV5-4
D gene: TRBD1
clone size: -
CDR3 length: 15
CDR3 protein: CASGGTGAHRTEAFF
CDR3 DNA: TGTGCCAGCGGCGGGACAGGGGCCCATCGAACTGAAGCTTTCTTT

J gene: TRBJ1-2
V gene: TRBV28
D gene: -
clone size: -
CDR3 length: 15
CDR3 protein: CASSPNPGRLYGYTF
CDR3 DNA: TGTGCCAGCAGCCCTAACCCTGGACGGCTCTATGGCTACACCTTC

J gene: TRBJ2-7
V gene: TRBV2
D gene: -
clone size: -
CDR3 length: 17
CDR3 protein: CASSEARGPALSYEQYF
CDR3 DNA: TGTGCCAGCAGTGAAGCGCGGGGCCCAGCCCTCTCCTACGAGCAGTACTTC

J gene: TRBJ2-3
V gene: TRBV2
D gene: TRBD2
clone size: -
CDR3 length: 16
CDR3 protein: CASRDNLAGASDTQYF
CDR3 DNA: TGTGCCAGCAGGGACAACCTAGCGGGAGCCTCAGATACGCAGTATTTT

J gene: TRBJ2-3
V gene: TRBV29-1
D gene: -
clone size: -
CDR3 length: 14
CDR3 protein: CSVPGGDRTDTQYF
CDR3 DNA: TGCAGCGTGCCCGGTGGAGATCGCACAGATACGCAGTATTTT

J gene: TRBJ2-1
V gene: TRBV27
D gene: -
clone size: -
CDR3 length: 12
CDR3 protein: CASSSLGNEQFF
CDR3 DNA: TGTGCCAGCAGTAGCCTGGGCAATGAGCAGTTCTTC

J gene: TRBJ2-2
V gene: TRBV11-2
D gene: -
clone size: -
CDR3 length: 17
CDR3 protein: CASSLVSGGPEHRELFF
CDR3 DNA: TGTGCCAGCAGCTTAGTTTCCGGGGGACCCGAACACCGGGAGCTGTTTTTT

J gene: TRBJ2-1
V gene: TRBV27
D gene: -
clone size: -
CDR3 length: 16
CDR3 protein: CASSQLDWGEGNEQFF
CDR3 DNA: TGTGCCAGCAGTCAGCTGGACTGGGGCGAAGGCAATGAGCAGTTCTTC

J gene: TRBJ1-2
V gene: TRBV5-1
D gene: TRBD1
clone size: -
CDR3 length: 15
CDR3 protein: CASSFFGQGADGYTF
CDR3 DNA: TGCGCCAGCAGCTTTTTCGGACAGGGGGCTGATGGCTACACCTTC

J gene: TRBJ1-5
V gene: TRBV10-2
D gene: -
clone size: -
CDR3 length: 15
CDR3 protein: CASSVVGQNNQPQHF
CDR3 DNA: TGCGCCAGCAGCGTCGTCGGACAGAACAATCAGCCCCAGCATTTT

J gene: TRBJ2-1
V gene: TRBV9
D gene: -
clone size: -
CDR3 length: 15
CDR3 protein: CASSVGGKAPNEQFF
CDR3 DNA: TGTGCCAGCAGCGTAGGGGGAAAGGCCCCTAATGAGCAGTTCTTC

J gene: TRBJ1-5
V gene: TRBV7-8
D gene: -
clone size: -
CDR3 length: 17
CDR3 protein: CASSPPLDKGNDQPQHF
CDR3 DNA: -

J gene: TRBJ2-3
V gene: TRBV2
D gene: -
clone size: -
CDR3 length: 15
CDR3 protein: CASSEGGRSTDTQYF
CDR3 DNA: TGTGCCAGCAGTGAAGGAGGCAGGAGCACAGATACGCAGTATTTT

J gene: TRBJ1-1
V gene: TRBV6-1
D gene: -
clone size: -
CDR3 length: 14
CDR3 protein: CASSEFGFDTEAFF
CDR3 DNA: TGTGCCAGCAGTGAATTTGGCTTCGACACTGAAGCTTTCTTT

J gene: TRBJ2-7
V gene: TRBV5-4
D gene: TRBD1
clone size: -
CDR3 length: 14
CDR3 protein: CASSPGQGFYEQYF
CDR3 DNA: TGTGCCAGCAGCCCCGGACAGGGGTTTTACGAGCAGTACTTC

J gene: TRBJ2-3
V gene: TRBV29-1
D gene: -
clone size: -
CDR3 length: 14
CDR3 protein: CSVEDLSNTDTQYF
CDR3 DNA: TGCAGCGTTGAAGATCTAAGCAACACAGATACGCAGTATTTT

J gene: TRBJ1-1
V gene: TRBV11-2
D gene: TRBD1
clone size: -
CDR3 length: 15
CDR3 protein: CASSSRDSLNTEAFF
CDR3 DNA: TGTGCCAGCAGCTCCAGGGACAGCCTGAACACTGAAGCTTTCTTT

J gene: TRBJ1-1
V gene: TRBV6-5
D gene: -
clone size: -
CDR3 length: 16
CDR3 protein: CASSYSKSQGNTEAFF
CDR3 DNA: TGTGCCAGCAGTTACTCGAAATCGCAGGGGAACACTGAAGCTTTCTTT

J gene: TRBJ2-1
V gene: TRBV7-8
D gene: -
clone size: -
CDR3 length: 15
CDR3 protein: CASSLAAGSYNEQFF
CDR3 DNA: TGTGCCAGCAGCTTAGCGGCGGGATCCTACAATGAGCAGTTCTTC

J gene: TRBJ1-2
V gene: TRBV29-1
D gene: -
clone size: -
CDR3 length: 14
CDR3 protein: CSAGPDTSAYGYTF
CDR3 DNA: TGCAGCGCAGGACCGGACACGTCTGCTTATGGCTACACCTTC

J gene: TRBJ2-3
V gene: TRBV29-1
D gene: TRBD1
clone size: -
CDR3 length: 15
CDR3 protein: CSVERTGRGTDTQYF
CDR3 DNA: TGCAGCGTCGAACGGACAGGGAGAGGCACAGATACGCAGTATTTT

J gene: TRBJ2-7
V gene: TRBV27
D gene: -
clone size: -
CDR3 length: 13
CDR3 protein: CASSFSVSYEQYF
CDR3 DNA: TGTGCCAGCAGTTTTAGCGTCTCCTACGAGCAGTACTTC